This TCR beta chain is drawn from a study of blood T cell repertoires in COVID-19. Across the whole study: The cDNA or gDNA used as material had been derived from T cells, B-cell-depleted T cells, or PBMCs.

Trimming left V 10 bases short and J 2 bases short, with 12 bases between. Germline V gene sequence: CDR1 MNHEY, CDR2 SVGAGI. The CDR3 contains 13 residues. The assay was immunoSEQ multiplex PCR, and TCRdb's table has in-frame clones only and misses some. The sample holds approximately 140,000 clones; approximately 83% are singletons and the top ten take about 1.4%. Input material: peripheral blood. The rearrangement links TRBV6-5 to TRBJ1-5; D possibly corresponds to TRBD1 (5 bases). This receptor was obtained from a human donor in a cohort sampled during active COVID-19. CDR3 amino acids: CATRDGGNQPQHF. DNA for the CDR3: TGTGCCACCAGGGATGGAGGCAATCAGCCCCAGCATTTT.